The rows below give T cell receptor beta chains drawn from one sample of a study of vaccination and CD4 T cells after COVID-19. What these receptors recognize is not known. From the PCR reads, TCRdb called clonotypes with MiXCR, one entry per CDR3 protein. The table lists around 20,000 distinct CDR3 sequences, roughly two fifths of them singletons, with about 15% in the top ten. The sample comprised CD4+ T cells from blood, cultured in vitro. The receptor source for this set is a human donor who had recovered from COVID-19. Both conserved end residues are part of each CDR3. The D gene is left open where the match is weak.

v_call	d_call	j_call	cdr3_aa
TRBV6-1	-	TRBJ1-6	CASRESAGTVNSPLHF
TRBV2	-	TRBJ2-1	CASGSAGHLSNEQFF
TRBV7-9	-	TRBJ2-5	CASSPPTETQYF
TRBV5-1	TRBD1	TRBJ2-3	CASSSDRGRTDTQYF
TRBV10-2	TRBD2	TRBJ2-5	CASSGGGETQYF
TRBV27	-	TRBJ2-2	CASSLYGELFF
TRBV6-1	-	TRBJ2-3	CASSAPRGLGTDTQYF
TRBV20-1	-	TRBJ1-2	CNGGEANYGYTF
TRBV2	-	TRBJ2-5	CASSPTRGGMETQYF
TRBV24-1	-	TRBJ1-5	CATSDPTAPNQPQHF
TRBV7-2	-	TRBJ2-7	CASSLNGEQYF